Following are 21 T cell receptor beta chains from one sample sequenced in a study of vaccination and CD4 T cells after COVID-19. The treatment denotes: roughly 10-day PBMC culture with coronavirus spike peptide pools or control peptides (ViraFEST assay). CD4+ T cells that came from the unexposed donor were collected before the COVID-19 pandemic (2011-2018). These TCRs are of unknown antigen specificity. Sequencing of DNA taken from cultured CD4+ T cells relied on the Oncomine TCR Beta short-read assay. Cultured CD4+ T cells yielded the extracted genomic DNA. TCRdb recomputed calls from the PCR reads with MiXCR, one row per CDR3 protein. The sample gives around 11,000 distinct CDR3 sequences, 28% of which show up once; about 19% is in the top ten. Sequenced input: CD4+ T cells from blood, cultured in vitro. These receptor sequences come from a human donor in good health.

This clonotype counts as medium-sized. The chain combines TRBV6-2 or TRBV6-3 with TRBJ2-7, with 7 bases lining up with TRBD2. The V segment lost 7 bases and the J segment 3 bases; nucleotides outside the gene matches: 6. The germline CDR1 and CDR2 sequences are MNHEY and SVGEGT. CDR3 length equals 13 residues. In DNA form, the CDR3 reads TGTGCCAGCAACTTGCGGGAGAACTACGAGCAGTACTTC. Protein: CASNLRENYEQYF.

CDR3: CASSFSWDEQFF. CDR3 coding DNA: TGTGCCAGCAGCTTCTCTTGGGATGAGCAGTTCTTC. The rearrangement joins TRBV7-9 to TRBJ2-1, with unresolved D. Germline loops: CDR1 SEHNR, CDR2 FQNEAQ (reference sequence). This CDR3 comprises 12 residues. Trimming cost V 3 bases and J 8 bases, with 8 bases left between them. Full variable domain (outside the CDR3, taken from reference TRBV7-9 and TRBJ2-1): DTGVSQNPRHKITKRGQNVTFRCDPISEHNRLYWYRQTLGQGPEFLTYFQNEAQLEKSRLLSDRFSAERPKGSFSTLEIQRTEQGDSAMYLCASSFSWDEQFFGPGTRLTVL.

This clonotype occurred a few times. V gene TRBV7-2 combines with J gene TRBJ2-5; 9 bases line up with TRBD2. The CDR3 extends over 17 amino acids. J was trimmed by 4 bases and V by 0 bases; bases with no gene match: 9. Germline lookup yields CDR1 SGHTA and CDR2 FQGNSA. Written as DNA, the CDR3 is TGTGCCAGCAGCTTAGCGGCCGGTAGCGGGAGCATAGAGACCCAGTACTTC. This encodes CASSLAAGSGSIETQYF.

This chain links TRBV14 with TRBJ2-1; D perhaps matches TRBD2 (6 bases). V shed 6 bases and J shed 0 bases, with 18 bases lying between them. The CDR3 consists of 17 residues. CDR1 SGHDN and CDR2 FVKESK come from the germline V gene. In nucleotides, the CDR3 is TGTGCCAGCAGTTTGCGGGGAGTCACCGTCTCCTACAATGAGCAGTTCTTC. Protein product: CASSLRGVTVSYNEQFF. Combining the CDR3 with reference TRBV14 and TRBJ2-1 gives the whole variable domain EAGVTQFPSHSVIEKGQTVTLRCDPISGHDNLYWYRRVMGKEIKFLLHFVKESKQDESGMPNNRFLAERTGGTYSTLKVQPAELEDSGVYFCASSLRGVTVSYNEQFFGPGTRLTVL.

This clonotype occurred a few times. The gene calls are TRBV20-1 and TRBJ2-2, with D possibly being TRBD2 (6 bases). This CDR3 spans 14 amino acids. Germline V lookup: CDR1 DFQATT, CDR2 SNEGSKA (reference sequence). Trimming pared 4 bases from V and 7 bases from J, leaving 16 bases between. The CDR3 DNA follows: TGCAGTGCTACTCCCCCGACTAGTGGCGGGGAGCTGTTTTTT. It is translated as CSATPPTSGGELFF.

The rearrangement uses TRBV11-2 and TRBJ2-5, with D unresolved. V lost 5 bases to trimming and J lost 5 bases, with 15 bases between them. The CDR3 has 14 amino acids. Germline loops: CDR1 SGHAT, CDR2 FQNNGV. DNA of the CDR3: TGTGCCAGCAGCGCCCGGACGGACGGGGAGACCCAGTACTTC. It yields the protein CASSARTDGETQYF.

This clonotype was counted between two and nine times. The rearrangement joins TRBV7-8 to TRBJ2-5; D gene unclear. Trimming stripped 8 bases from V and 5 bases from J, with 3 bases between. Germline-derived CDR1 and CDR2 are SGHVS and FQNEAQ. The CDR3 loop spans 9 amino acids. CDR3 coding DNA: TGTGCCAGCGGGGAGACCCAGTACTTC. It is translated as CASGETQYF.

The V and J genes are TRBV7-8 and TRBJ1-3; D is ambiguous. Trimming removed 5 bases at V and 4 bases at J, with 12 bases between. The V gene's germline CDR1 is SGHVS and CDR2 FQNEAQ. The CDR3 runs to 14 residues. This chain's CDR3 is CASSPQPRGNTIYF. CDR3 DNA sequence: TGTGCCAGCAGCCCACAGCCTCGAGGAAACACCATATATTTT.

This clonotype is classed as medium-sized (0.01 to 0.1%). This rearrangement joins TRBV6-2 or TRBV6-3 to TRBJ1-5; D gene ambiguous. With 6 bases removed from V and 4 bases from J, the gap between germline ends came to 4 bases. Germline CDR1 reads MNHEY; CDR2 reads SVGEGT. The CDR3 totals 11 residues. The CDR3 coding sequence is TGTGCCAGCAGCAATAATCAGCCCCAGCATTTT. The encoded protein is CASSNNQPQHF.

This clonotype has more than one count but fewer than ten. V is TRBV6-1 and J is TRBJ1-5, with 8 bases matching TRBD1. Germline CDR1 MNHNS, CDR2 SASEGT. V gave up 6 bases and J gave up 5 bases; unmatched junction bases: 6. The CDR3 runs to 14 residues. The CDR3 is CASSGGQGYQPQHF. The CDR3 DNA is TGTGCCAGCAGCGGTGGACAGGGATATCAGCCCCAGCATTTT.

The V gene is TRBV20-1, the J gene TRBJ2-2, with D unresolved. Deletions cut 6 bases from V and 1 base from J, with 6 bases between. This CDR3 contains 12 residues. Looked up from germline, CDR1 is DFQATT and CDR2 is SNEGSKA (reference sequence). Here the CDR3 reads CSARWNTGELFF. CDR3 in DNA: TGCAGTGCCAGATGGAACACCGGGGAGCTGTTTTTT.

The chain carries TRBV28 and TRBJ1-1; D might be TRBD1 (5 bases). V lost 6 bases, J lost 7 bases, and 12 bases lay in between. This CDR3 is 12 amino acids long. Per germline, CDR1 MDHEN and CDR2 SYDVKM. DNA of the CDR3: TGTGCCAGCAGCCAACTGAGGGGTGAAGCTTTCTTT. This sequence encodes CASSQLRGEAFF.

The V and J genes are TRBV28 and TRBJ1-1; 9 bases map to TRBD1. Trimming took 6 bases from V and 2 from J; bases not matched to a gene: 1. Per germline, CDR1 MDHEN and CDR2 SYDVKM. The CDR3 totals 13 residues. The CDR3 loop reads CASRDRGNTEAFF. The DNA of the CDR3 is TGTGCCAGCAGGGACAGGGGTAACACTGAAGCTTTCTTT.

This chain uses TRBV27 with TRBJ2-1; a possible D gene is TRBD1 (5 bases). This CDR3 spans 15 amino acids. Germline V gives CDR1 MNHEY, CDR2 SMNVEV (reference sequence). V lost 3 bases, J lost 2 bases, and 11 bases lay in between. The CDR3 bases are TGTGCCAGCAGTTTTTTAGGGGCCCCCTACAATGAGCAGTTCTTC. It encodes CASSFLGAPYNEQFF.

This clonotype was seen a handful of times. V gene TRBV28 combines with J gene TRBJ1-2, with TRBD1 matching over 8 bases. Trimming cost V 6 bases and J 5 bases; bases outside gene matches: 8. Germline V gives CDR1 MDHEN, CDR2 SYDVKM. The CDR3 totals 14 residues. The CDR3 loop is CASRGQGAGYGYTF. The CDR3 DNA reads as TGTGCCAGCAGGGGGCAGGGGGCTGGGTATGGCTACACCTTC.

In its sample, this clonotype ranks as medium-sized. The genes are TRBV7-2 and TRBJ1-2, with 7 bases lining up with TRBD1. The germline CDR1 and CDR2 sequences are SGHTA and FQGNSA. This CDR3 contains 13 residues. V was clipped by 4 bases and J by 8 bases; unmatched bases: 7. Here the CDR3 reads CASSYRDSIGYTF. The CDR3 coding sequence is TGTGCCAGCAGCTACCGGGACAGTATCGGCTACACCTTC.

The chain links TRBV28 to TRBJ1-2, with 8 bases matching TRBD1. Germline CDR1 is MDHEN and CDR2 is SYDVKM. The CDR3 has 15 residues. V dropped 4 bases and J dropped 2; count of bases not matched to a gene: 6. Written as DNA, the CDR3 is TGTGCCAGCAGTTCAGGACAGGGCCCCAACTATGGCTACACCTTC. Amino acid sequence: CASSSGQGPNYGYTF.

The V and J genes are TRBV11-2 and TRBJ2-4, with 7 nucleotides matching TRBD1. The CDR3 spans 17 residues. The junction had 12 bases not matched to a gene; V was cut back by 4 bases and J by 3 bases. The germline gives CDR1 SGHAT, CDR2 FQNNGV. The CDR3 is CASSSLKGATGKNIQYF. The CDR3 bases are TGTGCCAGCAGCTCCCTTAAGGGGGCGACGGGCAAAAACATTCAGTACTTC.

The CDR3 DNA sequence: TGTGCCAGTAGTGGGACCGGACAGGGGGCAGGGCAGCCCCAGCATTTT. It encodes CASSGTGQGAGQPQHF. The V gene is TRBV19, the J gene TRBJ1-5, with TRBD1 matching over 11 bases. V dropped 5 bases and J dropped 7; count of bases not matched to a gene: 10. This CDR3 is built from 16 residues. Germline lookup yields CDR1 LNHDA and CDR2 SQIVND (reference sequence).

This clonotype was counted a few times. At one boundary the junction diverges from the germline segment, which might be a read error. CDR3 coding DNA: TGTGCTAGCAGCTTAGGCGGGGGAGGGGGATCAATGGAGACCCAGTACTTC. Amino acid sequence: CASSLGGGGGSMETQYF. The chain employs TRBV7-7 and TRBJ2-5, with D perhaps TRBD2 (7 bases). CDR3 length: 17 amino acids. Germline CDR1 SSHAT, CDR2 FNYEAQ (reference sequence).

The sample holds a few counts of this clonotype. The rearrangement joins TRBV4-3 to TRBJ2-4; 11 nucleotides line up with TRBD1. Looked up from germline, CDR1 is LGHNA and CDR2 is YSLEER. The CDR3 loop spans 14 amino acids. V gave up 0 bases and J gave up 9 bases; unmatched junction bases: 1. Written as DNA, the CDR3 is TGCGCCAGCAGCCAAGAGGGACAGGGGGGCATTCAGTACTTC. Translated: CASSQEGQGGIQYF.